Below are 8 T cell receptor beta chains sequenced from a single sample in a study of multiple sclerosis patients with progressive multifocal leukoencephalopathy. Sample time point: before natalizumab initiation. This table comes from immunoSEQ multiplex PCR, and its TCRdb copy is limited to in-frame clones, with some not included. The data show about 28,000 clones, approximately 90% seen once. The sequenced material came from PBMCs. The receptor set was obtained from a human donor with multiple sclerosis.

A word on this clone: A junction end diverges from the germline sequence, so it may reflect a read error. The chain has TRBV7-9 and TRBJ2-2; possible D gene TRBD1, 6 bases. This CDR3 contains 15 residues. Germline V CDR1 and CDR2: SEHNR, FQNEAQ (reference sequence). This CDR3 reads CAGSLGQGPTGELFF. In nucleotides, the CDR3 is TGTGCCGGCAGCTTAGGCCAGGGGCCCACCGGGGAGCTGTTTTTT. The full variable domain, rest sourced from reference TRBV7-9 and TRBJ2-2, is DTGVSQNPRHKITKRGQNVTFRCDPISEHNRLYWYRQTLGQGPEFLTYFQNEAQLEKSRLLSDRFSAERPKGSFSTLEIQRTEQGDSAMYLCAGSLGQGPTGELFFGEGSRLTVL.

The chain carries TRBV15 and TRBJ2-1, with 9 bases aligning to TRBD1. The V gene's germline CDR1 is LNHNV and CDR2 YYDKDF (reference sequence). The CDR3 contains 16 residues. V was pared by 3 bases and J by 4 bases, with 7 bases of the junction left unmatched. For the CDR3, the DNA is TGTGCCACCAGCAGTAAACCGGGACAGGGATACAATGAGCAGTTCTTC. Translated, it gives CATSSKPGQGYNEQFF.

The V gene is TRBV12-5, the J gene TRBJ2-3, with a weak D call TRBD2 (5 bases). CDR3 length: 14 amino acids. CDR1 and CDR2 (germline): LGHNT, FRNRAP. V was pared by 3 bases and J by 1 base, with 8 bases between. In DNA, the CDR3 is TGTGCTAGTGGTTTCGCCGGGGGCACAGATACGCAGTATTTT. This translates into CASGFAGGTDTQYF.

CDR3 in DNA: TGTGCCATCAGTGAGTCGACAGGACAGCCCCAGCATTTT. Translated: CAISESTGQPQHF. The rearrangement joins TRBV10-3 to TRBJ1-5, with D perhaps matching TRBD1 (6 bases). The ends were cut back, 0 bases at V and 7 bases at J, with 7 bases in the middle. In germline, CDR1 is ENHRY, CDR2 SYGVKD. The CDR3 runs 13 residues.

The rearrangement uses TRBV11-2 and TRBJ1-4; tentative D call: TRBD1 (6 bases). CDR1 is SGHAT and CDR2 is FQNNGV in the germline V gene. CDR3 length equals 15 residues. Deletions cut 7 bases from V and 8 bases from J, with 20 bases between. CDR3 DNA: TGTGCCAGCACTGCTAGAGGGGGAGGTTTGGAAAAACTGTTTTTT. Its translation is CASTARGGGLEKLFF.

The V and J genes are TRBV5-5 and TRBJ1-5, with 9 bases that match TRBD1. This CDR3 contains 18 residues. V gave up 4 bases and J gave up 3 bases; unmatched junction bases: 14. Germline loops: CDR1 SGHKS, CDR2 YYEKEE (reference sequence). CDR3 sequence (DNA): TGTGCCAGCAGCCCCCGAGCTCGGGACAGGGTTGACAATCAGCCCCAGCATTTT. This sequence encodes CASSPRARDRVDNQPQHF.

This clone was detected once. This sequence joins TRBV28 and TRBJ1-5; 11 bases are a match to TRBD1. J lost 2 bases, V lost 6 bases, and 6 bases had no gene match. This CDR3 spans 16 amino acids. Germline values: CDR1 MDHEN, CDR2 SYDVKM. Here the CDR3 DNA reads TGTGCCAGCAGGGGACAGGGGGTTTCGGGCAATCAGCCCCAGCATTTT. This codes for CASRGQGVSGNQPQHF.

The chain has TRBV4-1 and TRBJ1-1; D is undetermined. V lost 0 bases, J lost 4 bases, and 9 bases lay in between. The germline V gene encodes CDR1 MGHRA and CDR2 YSYEKL. CDR3 length equals 14 residues. The DNA of the CDR3 is TGCGCCAGCAGCCAAGAAGGGCTAGTCACTGAAGCTTTCTTT. Protein sequence: CASSQEGLVTEAFF.